The source of this TCR beta chain is a study of cytotoxic CD8 clonotypes in ibrutinib-treated CLL. About the research overall: Included were about 11 relapsed/refractory and roughly 15 treatment-naive patients, of whom about 18 were IGHV unmutated. Response was recorded as partial in some 24 patients and complete in 2; at median roughly 63 months, roughly 15 remained remitted and roughly 12 had progressed. Study results and limitations: Investigators sampled sustained-remission and progressing patients at differing times. An increase in clonality occurred at ibrutinib response, followed by a return toward baseline at progression.

Here immunoSEQ multiplex PCR was the method, and the copy in TCRdb shows in-frame clones only, minus some. This sample has some 200,000 clones, with 79% found just once. V lost 4 bases to trimming and J lost 8 bases, with 18 bases between them. The CDR3 is 15 residues long. The V gene's germline CDR1 is SGHDT and CDR2 YYEEEE. As for this clone: Its specificity is unknown.

The sequenced sample was PBMCs, obtained after 12 months of ibrutinib treatment. The sequence came from a human donor with chronic lymphocytic leukemia. The rearrangement uses TRBV5-6 and TRBJ1-4, with D perhaps matching TRBD1 (5 bases). The CDR3 DNA sequence: TGTGCCAGCAGCGGGCGGAGGGGCAGGGAAGAAAAACTGTTTTTT. It translates to CASSGRRGREEKLFF.